Each of the 29 T cell receptor beta chains below was sequenced from the same sample in a study of cytomegalovirus exposure and HLA in healthy donors (dated by TCRdb to about 2017). The library was built by means of the immunoSEQ multiplex PCR assay. For the multiplex PCR, a mixture combining 60 forward primers for TCR Vbeta segments and 13 reverse primers for TCR Jbeta segments was used. Drawn from immuneACCESS, this table holds only the in-frame rearrangements with V and J called that TCRdb kept. Clones are partly lost; checked studies trace under half to an unresolved V gene and leave the rest unexplained. The sample table contains about 150,000 clones; only one count was recorded for around 82% of them. The ten most abundant clones make up 5% to 7.5% of the sample. The sample taken for sequencing was PBMCs. These receptors all stem from a woman aged 45 to 65 in good health and CMV-seropositive.

The chain joins TRBV9 to TRBJ2-6; 11 bases agree with TRBD1. After removal of 4 bases from V and 0 bases from J, the junction contained 6 bases not matched to a gene. The CDR3 sequence is 18 residues long. CDR1 and CDR2 from the germline V gene are SGDLS and YYNGEE. This chain's CDR3 is CASSPRTGGDSGANVLTF. The CDR3, as DNA: TGTGCCAGCAGCCCCCGGACAGGGGGCGACTCTGGGGCCAACGTCCTGACTTTC.

J is TRBJ2-1 and V is TRBV7-8; 11 bases agree with TRBD2. Germline V gene lookup returns CDR1 SGHVS and CDR2 FQNEAQ. The CDR3 consists of 18 residues. Germline trimming cut 3 bases from V and 6 bases from J; bases unmatched to any gene: 13. The CDR3 region is CASSFVGLAAIGSNEQFF. CDR3 DNA: TGTGCCAGCAGCTTTGTGGGACTAGCGGCTATTGGAAGCAATGAGCAGTTCTTC.

Turning to this clone: The sample contains more than one DNA sequence encoding this CDR3. The J gene is TRBJ1-1, the V gene TRBV4-1; maybe TRBD1 (6 bases). Germline CDR1 is MGHRA and CDR2 is YSYEKL. CDR3 size: 16 residues. V was cut by 0 bases and J by 0 bases, with 11 bases left in between. CDR3 protein: CASSQEPGQMNTEAFF. DNA for the CDR3: TGCGCCAGCAGCCAAGAACCCGGACAGATGAACACTGAAGCTTTCTTT.

The chain recombines TRBV6-6 with TRBJ1-3, with 10 bases aligning to TRBD1. The CDR3 consists of 16 residues. Germline V lookup: CDR1 MNHNY, CDR2 SVGAGI (reference sequence). Trimming cost V 2 bases and J 2 bases; bases outside gene matches: 3. For the CDR3, the DNA is TGTGCCAGCAGTTACCCCGGACAGGGGGCTGGAAACACCATATATTTT. Residues: CASSYPGQGAGNTIYF.

This sequence joins TRBV2 and TRBJ2-3, with 7 bases lining up with TRBD1. The CDR3 is made up of 15 amino acids. Losses at the gene ends were 6 bases for V and 4 bases for J; bases not matched to a gene: 10. Per germline, CDR1 SNHLY and CDR2 FYNNEI. DNA for the CDR3: TGTGCCAGCAGCGCGACTGATGACAGGGCAGATACGCAGTATTTT. This encodes CASSATDDRADTQYF.

This chain uses TRBV28 with TRBJ1-1, with 7 bases lining up with TRBD1. The CDR3 covers 17 residues. Germline lookup yields CDR1 MDHEN and CDR2 SYDVKM. With 3 bases clipped from V and 3 bases from J, the junction kept 13 bases outside the gene matches. The CDR3 sequence: CASSFSGQENLDTEAFF. DNA for the CDR3: TGTGCCAGCAGTTTTTCTGGACAGGAAAATTTAGACACTGAAGCTTTCTTT.

The count of this clone is one. Other DNA sequences within the sample encode an identical CDR3. The V and J genes are TRBV19 and TRBJ1-5; the match to TRBD1 covers 10 bases. V was pared by 3 bases and J by 2 bases, with 4 bases of the junction left unmatched. CDR3 length: 16 residues. Germline lookup yields CDR1 LNHDA and CDR2 SQIVND (reference sequence). The CDR3 bases are TGTGCCAGTAGTATTACTGGGACAGGGGGCAATCAGCCCCAGCATTTT. Translating gives CASSITGTGGNQPQHF. The variable domain in full, with the rest retrieved from reference TRBV19 and TRBJ1-5, is DGGITQSPKYLFRKEGQNVTLSCEQNLNHDAMYWYRQDPGQGLRLIYYSQIVNDFQKGDIAEGYSVSREKKESFPLTVTSAQKNPTAFYLCASSITGTGGNQPQHFGDGTRLSIL.

V gene TRBV27 combines with J gene TRBJ1-5; tentative D call: TRBD1 (6 bases). CDR3 size: 15 residues. Germline V CDR1 and CDR2: MNHEY, SMNVEV (reference sequence). The V gene lost 3 bases and the J gene lost 1 base, with 10 bases spanning the gap. This chain's CDR3 is CASSLRRGSNQPQHF. In nucleotides, the CDR3 is TGTGCCAGCAGTTTGCGTAGGGGGAGCAATCAGCCCCAGCATTTT.

The chain links TRBV9 to TRBJ2-3; 8 bases map to TRBD2. V lost 3 bases, J lost 1 base, and 4 bases stayed unmatched. The length of the CDR3 is 15 residues. Germline V gene lookup returns CDR1 SGDLS and CDR2 YYNGEE. The CDR3 reads CASSEVAGRTDTQYF. CDR3 coding DNA: TGTGCCAGCAGCGAGGTAGCGGGACGCACAGATACGCAGTATTTT. The whole variable domain, remainder taken from reference TRBV9 and TRBJ2-3, is DSGVTQTPKHLITATGQRVTLRCSPRSGDLSVYWYQQSLDQGLQFLIQYYNGEERAKGNILERFSAQQFPDLHSELNLSSLELGDSALYFCASSEVAGRTDTQYFGPGTRLTVL.

The chain carries TRBV18 and TRBJ1-2, with TRBD1 matching 10 bases. Germline loops: CDR1 KGHSH, CDR2 LQKENI. The V and J ends lost 8 bases and 6 bases, in that order; junction bases with no gene match: 15. The CDR3 totals 16 residues. This chain's CDR3 is CASTLTGGPPKDGYTF. The CDR3 DNA reads as TGTGCCAGCACCTTGACAGGGGGCCCCCCTAAGGATGGCTACACCTTC.

V gene TRBV6-1 combines with J gene TRBJ2-3; D possibly corresponds to TRBD1 (6 bases). The germline V gene has CDR1 MNHNS and CDR2 SASEGT. With 6 bases removed from V and 1 base from J, the gap between germline ends came to 8 bases. The CDR3 extends over 13 amino acids. The CDR3 sequence: CASRYRGTDTQYF. The CDR3 DNA follows: TGTGCCAGCAGGTACAGGGGCACAGATACGCAGTATTTT.

This clone came up a few times. This sample also contains other DNA sequences that code for the same CDR3. V is TRBV5-1 and J is TRBJ1-1; TRBD1 might be the D (6 bases). The V end lost 2 bases, the J end lost 1 base, and 9 bases lay between the germline ends. CDR1 is SGHRS, CDR2 YFSETQ, per germline. CDR3 length equals 14 residues. Written as DNA, the CDR3 is TGCGCCAGCAGCTTACAGGGACCGAACACTGAAGCTTTCTTT. Its protein is CASSLQGPNTEAFF.

This chain joins TRBV7-2 and TRBJ1-2; TRBD1 aligns across 8 bases. Germline-derived CDR1 and CDR2 are SGHTA and FQGNSA. The CDR3 has 17 amino acids. V gave up 1 base and J gave up 4 bases; unmatched junction bases: 11. The CDR3 DNA sequence: TGTGCCAGCAGCTTAGGTGGCGGACAGGGAACCAGCTATGGCTACACCTTC. Residues: CASSLGGGQGTSYGYTF.

The V and J genes are TRBV5-1 and TRBJ2-5, with a weak D call TRBD2 (6 bases). CDR1 is SGHRS and CDR2 is YFSETQ in the germline V gene. V was shortened by 0 bases and J by 1 base, with 10 bases between the two germline ends. The CDR3 runs 15 residues. The CDR3 DNA reads as TGCGCCAGCAGCTTGGCCCAGGGACTCCAAGAGACCCAGTACTTC. Amino acids: CASSLAQGLQETQYF.

The chain recombines TRBV11-2 with TRBJ1-2; 9 bases align to TRBD1. J lost 4 bases, V lost 5 bases, and 5 bases had no gene match. In germline, CDR1 is SGHAT, CDR2 FQNNGV. This CDR3 has 14 residues. In nucleotides, the CDR3 is TGTGCCAGCAGCCCGGGACAGGGCCTCTATGGCTACACCTTC. Its translation is CASSPGQGLYGYTF.

This clone was detected only a few times. This chain connects TRBV11-3 to TRBJ2-3; unclear D gene. Germline values: CDR1 SGHNT, CDR2 YENEEA. CDR3 length equals 12 residues. V lost 4 bases and J lost 8, with 10 bases in between. The CDR3 protein is CASSYASGTQYF. Written as DNA, the CDR3 is TGTGCCAGCAGCTACGCGTCAGGTACGCAGTATTTT.

The rearrangement uses TRBV6-5 and TRBJ1-1; the D is unclear. Between the trimmed V and J ends, which lost 7 bases and 3 bases, there was a span of 6 bases. The CDR3 extends over 11 amino acids. CDR1 and CDR2 from the germline V gene are MNHEY and SVGAGI. The CDR3 nucleotides are TGTGCCAGCATTTCTCACACTGAAGCTTTCTTT. Its protein is CASISHTEAFF.

This chain joins TRBV19 and TRBJ1-2; 7 bases match TRBD1. This CDR3 has 15 amino acids. With V trimmed by 10 bases and J by 2 bases, 13 bases remained unmatched. CDR1 is LNHDA, CDR2 SQIVND, per germline (reference sequence). CDR3 residues: CATGDPGQRNYGYTF. CDR3 in DNA: TGTGCCACCGGGGATCCGGGACAGCGCAACTATGGCTACACCTTC.

This clone was found a few times. This rearrangement joins TRBV5-6 to TRBJ1-6, with 7 bases that match TRBD1. The CDR3 has 15 residues. V lost 0 bases to trimming and J lost 4 bases; unmatched junction nucleotides: 1. Germline V gene lookup returns CDR1 SGHDT and CDR2 YYEEEE. CDR3 DNA: TGTGCCAGCAGCTTGGGACAGGGATATAATTCACCCCTCCACTTT. Translation gives CASSLGQGYNSPLHF.

The chain uses TRBV6-1 and TRBJ2-1, with 7 bases fitting TRBD1. J lost 4 bases, V lost 5 bases, and 5 bases had no gene match. This CDR3 is 14 amino acids long. Looked up from germline, CDR1 is MNHNS and CDR2 is SASEGT. CDR3 bases: TGTGCCAGCAGTTCGCCGGGACAGTACAATGAGCAGTTCTTC. Amino acid sequence: CASSSPGQYNEQFF.

This chain connects TRBV18 to TRBJ2-1, with 8 positions matching TRBD2. Germline V CDR1 and CDR2: KGHSH, LQKENI. This CDR3 is 15 amino acids long. Trimming cost V 3 bases and J 9 bases; bases outside gene matches: 10. The CDR3 region is CASSPRGADVGEQFF. CDR3 bases: TGTGCCAGCTCACCGCGGGGGGCCGACGTCGGTGAGCAGTTCTTC.

The chain joins TRBV10-2 to TRBJ2-7; 11 bases are a match to TRBD2. V gave up 5 bases and J gave up 3 bases; unmatched junction bases: 12. The CDR3 has 17 amino acids. Germline CDR1 reads WSHSY; CDR2 reads SAAADI. CDR3 nucleotide sequence: TGCGCCAGCAGTAAGTTAGCGGGGGGGCTCTCGGTCTACGAGCAGTACTTC. Translation: CASSKLAGGLSVYEQYF.

On this clone itself: An end of the junction differs from the germline gene, which may be a read error. The chain employs TRBV7-9 and TRBJ2-7; D might be TRBD1 (6 bases). There are 12 residues in the CDR3. Germline V gene lookup returns CDR1 SEHNR and CDR2 FQNEAQ (reference sequence). CDR3 in amino acids: CSSSQRDNEQYF. Written as DNA, the CDR3 is TGTTCCAGCAGCCAAAGGGACAACGAGCAGTACTTC.

The V gene is TRBV4-3, the J gene TRBJ1-6; 10 bases are a match to TRBD1. Germline loops: CDR1 LGHNA, CDR2 YSLEER. The V segment lost 5 bases and the J segment 8 bases; nucleotides outside the gene matches: 6. The CDR3 sequence is 15 residues long. The CDR3 nucleotides read TGCGCCAGCAGCAGCCGGACAGGGGGTTATTCACCCCTCCACTTT. Its translation is CASSSRTGGYSPLHF.

J is TRBJ2-3 and V is TRBV11-2, with 14 bases fitting TRBD2. The length of the CDR3 is 17 residues. Per the germline V gene, CDR1 is SGHAT and CDR2 is FQNNGV. The junction had 5 bases not matched to a gene; V was cut back by 4 bases and J by 2 bases. CDR3 sequence: CASSSRTSGGPTDTQYF. The CDR3 DNA sequence: TGTGCCAGCAGCTCCAGGACTAGCGGGGGGCCCACAGATACGCAGTATTTT.

This clone has a single count. The CDR3 reads CASSPSATVPTLHF. CDR3 coding DNA: TGTGCCAGCTCACCCTCTGCCACAGTACCGACCCTCCACTTT. This chain links TRBV18 with TRBJ1-6; D unclear. Looked up from germline, CDR1 is KGHSH and CDR2 is LQKENI. V lost 3 bases, J lost 14 bases, and 17 bases lay in between. The CDR3 runs to 14 residues.

The CDR3 is CSGGSRYIQYF. CDR3 nucleotides: TGCAGTGGAGGGTCGCGGTACATTCAGTACTTC. V gene TRBV20-1 combines with J gene TRBJ2-4; D is perhaps TRBD2 (5 bases). Germline CDR1 reads DFQATT; CDR2 reads SNEGSKA (reference sequence). This CDR3 is 11 amino acids long. With 7 bases removed from V and 8 bases from J, the gap between germline ends came to 12 bases.

Comment on this clone: An end of the junction does not agree with germline; a read error may underlie this. The chain has TRBV4-1 and TRBJ2-2; 8 bases line up with TRBD2. The CDR3 is made up of 8 amino acids. In germline, CDR1 is MGHRA, CDR2 YSYEKL. The CDR3 DNA sequence: TGCGCCAGCAGTGGGACTAGATTT. Translating it yields CASSGTRF.

The rearrangement uses TRBV5-1 and TRBJ1-2; D ambiguous. This CDR3 has 14 residues. Germline CDR1 reads SGHRS; CDR2 reads YFSETQ. V was cut by 4 bases and J by 4 bases, with 14 bases left in between. The CDR3 loop is CASSGIRGGYGYTF. The CDR3, as DNA: TGCGCCAGCAGCGGGATTCGAGGAGGCTATGGCTACACCTTC.